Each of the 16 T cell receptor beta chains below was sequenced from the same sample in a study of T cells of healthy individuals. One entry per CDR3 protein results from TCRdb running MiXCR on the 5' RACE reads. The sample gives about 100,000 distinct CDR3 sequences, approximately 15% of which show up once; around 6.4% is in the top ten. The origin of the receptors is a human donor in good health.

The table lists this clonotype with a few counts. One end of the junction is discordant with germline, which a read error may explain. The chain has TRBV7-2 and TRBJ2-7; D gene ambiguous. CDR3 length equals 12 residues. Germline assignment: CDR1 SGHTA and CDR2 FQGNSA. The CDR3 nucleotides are TGTGCCAACAGCCAAACTGACTACGAGCAGTACTTC. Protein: CANSQTDYEQYF.

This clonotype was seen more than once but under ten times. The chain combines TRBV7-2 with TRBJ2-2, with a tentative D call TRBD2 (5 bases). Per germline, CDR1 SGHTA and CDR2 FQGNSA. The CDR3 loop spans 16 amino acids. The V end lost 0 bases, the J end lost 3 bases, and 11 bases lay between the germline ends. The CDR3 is CASSLALRADTGELFF. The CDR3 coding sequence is TGTGCCAGCAGCTTAGCGCTTCGAGCGGACACCGGGGAGCTGTTTTTT.

CDR3 loop: CASSVATQNSPLHF. For the CDR3, the DNA is TGTGCCAGCAGCGTAGCTACTCAGAATTCACCCCTCCACTTT. The rearrangement uses TRBV9 and TRBJ1-6, with no clear D. This CDR3 is 14 amino acids long. Trimming removed 0 bases at V and 7 bases at J, with 8 bases between. The V gene's germline CDR1 is SGDLS and CDR2 YYNGEE.

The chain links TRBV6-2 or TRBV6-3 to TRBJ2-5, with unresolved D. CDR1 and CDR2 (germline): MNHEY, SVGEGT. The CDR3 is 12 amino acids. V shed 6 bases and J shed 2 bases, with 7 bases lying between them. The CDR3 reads CASRYPQETQYF. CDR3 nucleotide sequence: TGTGCCAGCAGATACCCTCAAGAGACCCAGTACTTC.

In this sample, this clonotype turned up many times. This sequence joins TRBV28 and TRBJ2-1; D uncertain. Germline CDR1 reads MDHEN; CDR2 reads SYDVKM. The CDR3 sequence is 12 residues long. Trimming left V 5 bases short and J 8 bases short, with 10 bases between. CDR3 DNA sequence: TGTGCCAGCAGTAAGGACCGGTATGAGCAGTTCTTC. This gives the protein CASSKDRYEQFF.

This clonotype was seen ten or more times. This CDR3 is CASSKDSSYGYTF. The CDR3 DNA reads TGTGCCAGCTCAAAGGACTCGTCCTATGGCTACACCTTC. The V gene is TRBV18, the J gene TRBJ1-2, with D hard to call. V shed 5 bases and J shed 4 bases, with 11 bases lying between them. The V gene's germline CDR1 is KGHSH and CDR2 LQKENI. This CDR3 is 13 amino acids long.

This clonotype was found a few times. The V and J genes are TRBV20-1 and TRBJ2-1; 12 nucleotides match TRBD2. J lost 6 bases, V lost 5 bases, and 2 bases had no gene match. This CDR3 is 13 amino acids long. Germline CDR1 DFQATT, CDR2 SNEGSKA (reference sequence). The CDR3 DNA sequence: TGCAGTGCTCGGACTAGCGGGATCAATGAGCAGTTCTTC. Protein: CSARTSGINEQFF.

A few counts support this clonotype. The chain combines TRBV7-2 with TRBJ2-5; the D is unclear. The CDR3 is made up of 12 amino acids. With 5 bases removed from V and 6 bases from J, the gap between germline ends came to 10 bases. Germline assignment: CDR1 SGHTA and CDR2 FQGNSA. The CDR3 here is CASSLDLKTQYF. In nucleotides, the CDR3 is TGTGCCAGCAGCCTGGACCTGAAGACCCAGTACTTC.

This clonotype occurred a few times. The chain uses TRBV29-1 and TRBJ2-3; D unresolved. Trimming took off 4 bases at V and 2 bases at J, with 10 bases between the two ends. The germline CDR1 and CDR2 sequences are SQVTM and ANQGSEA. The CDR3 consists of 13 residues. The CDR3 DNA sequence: TGCAGCGTTGTCAGCAGTTCCACAGATACGCAGTATTTT. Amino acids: CSVVSSSTDTQYF.

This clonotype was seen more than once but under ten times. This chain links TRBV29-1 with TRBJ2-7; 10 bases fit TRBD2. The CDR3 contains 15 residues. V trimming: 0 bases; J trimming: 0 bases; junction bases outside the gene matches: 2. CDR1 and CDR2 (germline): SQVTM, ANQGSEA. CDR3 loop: CSVEDPSGSSYEQYF. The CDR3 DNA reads TGCAGCGTTGAAGATCCTAGCGGGAGCTCCTACGAGCAGTACTTC.

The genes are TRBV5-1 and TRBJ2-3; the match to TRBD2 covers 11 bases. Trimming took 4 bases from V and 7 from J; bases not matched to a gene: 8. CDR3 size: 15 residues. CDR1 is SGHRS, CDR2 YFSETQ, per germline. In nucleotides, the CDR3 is TGCGCCAGCAGCATTACTAGCGGGAGTGGGTATACGCAGTATTTT. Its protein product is CASSITSGSGYTQYF.

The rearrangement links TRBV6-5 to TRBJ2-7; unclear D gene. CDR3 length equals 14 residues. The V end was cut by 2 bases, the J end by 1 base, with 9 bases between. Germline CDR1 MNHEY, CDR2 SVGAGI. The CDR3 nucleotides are TGTGCCAGCAGTTACGAAGGACCTTCCTACGAGCAGTACTTC. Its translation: CASSYEGPSYEQYF.

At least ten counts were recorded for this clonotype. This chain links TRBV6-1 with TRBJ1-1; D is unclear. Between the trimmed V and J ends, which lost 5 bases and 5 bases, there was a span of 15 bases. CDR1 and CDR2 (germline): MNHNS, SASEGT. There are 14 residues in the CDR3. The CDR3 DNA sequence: TGTGCCAGCAGTTCGGGTGTGGCGGGAACTGAAGCTTTCTTT. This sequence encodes CASSSGVAGTEAFF.

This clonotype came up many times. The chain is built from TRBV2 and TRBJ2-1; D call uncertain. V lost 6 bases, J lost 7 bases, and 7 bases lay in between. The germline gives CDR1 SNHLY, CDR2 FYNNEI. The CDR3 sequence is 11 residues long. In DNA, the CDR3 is TGTGCCAGCAGGGATGGGAATGAGCAGTTCTTC. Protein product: CASRDGNEQFF.

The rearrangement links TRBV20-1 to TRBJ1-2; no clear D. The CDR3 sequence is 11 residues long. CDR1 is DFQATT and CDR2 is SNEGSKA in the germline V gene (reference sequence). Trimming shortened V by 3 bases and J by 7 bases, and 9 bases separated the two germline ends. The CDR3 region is CSASLGSGYTF. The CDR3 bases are TGCAGTGCTAGCCTCGGTAGTGGCTACACCTTC.

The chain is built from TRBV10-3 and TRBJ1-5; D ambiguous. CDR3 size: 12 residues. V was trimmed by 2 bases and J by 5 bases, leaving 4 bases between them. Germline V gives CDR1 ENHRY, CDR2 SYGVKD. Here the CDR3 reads CAISEPYQPQHF. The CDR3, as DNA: TGTGCCATCAGTGAGCCCTATCAGCCCCAGCATTTT.